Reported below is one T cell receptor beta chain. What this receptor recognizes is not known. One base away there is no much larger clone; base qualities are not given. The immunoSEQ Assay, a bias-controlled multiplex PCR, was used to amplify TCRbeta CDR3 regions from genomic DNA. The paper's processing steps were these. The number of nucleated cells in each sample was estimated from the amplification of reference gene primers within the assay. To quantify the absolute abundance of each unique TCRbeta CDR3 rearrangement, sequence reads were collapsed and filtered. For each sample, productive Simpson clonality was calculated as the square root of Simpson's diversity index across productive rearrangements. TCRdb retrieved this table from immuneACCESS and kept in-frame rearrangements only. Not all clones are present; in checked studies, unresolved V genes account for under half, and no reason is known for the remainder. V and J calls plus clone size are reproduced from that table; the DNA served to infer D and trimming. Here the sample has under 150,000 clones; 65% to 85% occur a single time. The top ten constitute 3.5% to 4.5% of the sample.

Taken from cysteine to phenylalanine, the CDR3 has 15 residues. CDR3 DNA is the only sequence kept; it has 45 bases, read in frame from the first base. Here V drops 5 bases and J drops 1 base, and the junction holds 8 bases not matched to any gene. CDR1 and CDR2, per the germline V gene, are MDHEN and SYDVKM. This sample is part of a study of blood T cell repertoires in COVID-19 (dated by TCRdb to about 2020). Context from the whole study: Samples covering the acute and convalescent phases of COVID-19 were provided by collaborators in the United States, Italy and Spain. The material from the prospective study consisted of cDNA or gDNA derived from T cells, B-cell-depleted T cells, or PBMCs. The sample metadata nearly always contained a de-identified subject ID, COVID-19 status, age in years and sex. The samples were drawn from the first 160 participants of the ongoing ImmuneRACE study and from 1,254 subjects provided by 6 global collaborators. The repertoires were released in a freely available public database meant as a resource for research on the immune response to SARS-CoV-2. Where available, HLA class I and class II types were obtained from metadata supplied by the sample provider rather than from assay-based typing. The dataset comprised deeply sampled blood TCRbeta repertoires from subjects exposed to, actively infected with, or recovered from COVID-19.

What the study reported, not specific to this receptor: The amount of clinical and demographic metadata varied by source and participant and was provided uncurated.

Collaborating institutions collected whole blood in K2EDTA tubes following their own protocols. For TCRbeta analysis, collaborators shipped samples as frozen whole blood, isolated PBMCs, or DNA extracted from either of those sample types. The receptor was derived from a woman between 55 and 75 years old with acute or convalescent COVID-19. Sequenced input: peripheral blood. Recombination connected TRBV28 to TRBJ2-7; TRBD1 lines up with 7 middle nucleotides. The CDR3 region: CASSLSLTGSYEQYF. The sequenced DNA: TGTGCCAGCAGTCTTTCCCTGACAGGGTCCTACGAGCAGTACTTC.